This T cell receptor (beta chain) was sequenced in a study of PD-L1 blockade in urothelial cancer. Study findings and constraints: Better survival was predicted when blood TCR clonality before treatment fell below the median.

On this clone: As yet, its antigen is unknown.

The data were produced by immunoSEQ multiplex PCR, yet TCRdb's version contains in-frame clones alone and is incomplete. This sample yields around 40,000 clones, of which around 80% are seen a single time; about 15% belongs to the top ten. This CDR3 spans 17 amino acids. Germline V gene lookup returns CDR1 SEHNR and CDR2 FQNEAQ (reference sequence). V was shortened by 5 bases and J by 1 base, with 21 bases between the two germline ends. This chain connects TRBV7-9 to TRBJ2-7; tentative D call: TRBD1 (7 bases). Sequencing used PBMCs, obtained around atezolizumab (anti-PD-L1) treatment. This TCR derives from a man aged 60 to 75 with urothelial cancer. The CDR3 coding sequence is TGTGCCAGCAGCGGGGGGCTAGGACAGGCCGGATCCTACGAGCAGTACTTC. Protein: CASSGGLGQAGSYEQYF.